This T cell receptor beta chain derives from a study of cytomegalovirus exposure and HLA in healthy donors (dated by TCRdb to the late 2010s). Concerning the study at large: According to an earlier analysis of around 600 of the donors, about 180 million T cells yielded 120 million or so unique TCR beta sequences and 276 Gb of sequence data. Around 330 gigabases of sequencing data and tens of millions of unique TCR sequences made up an early release that covered about 640 HLA-typed donors. Of the 398 genotyped donors, approximately 81% were placed in the genetic ancestry cluster associated with self-reported Caucasian donors. The study aimed to test whether signatures of past pathogen exposure could be identified by cataloging public T cell receptors. The T cell repertoires of several hundred subjects were profiled by immunosequencing and related to cytomegalovirus serostatus. Besides the first cohort of 500 to 700 subjects, a separate validation cohort made up of roughly 120 different subjects was used. The study combined high-throughput TCR immunosequencing, statistical association of individual TCRs with disease status, and machine learning to predict cytomegalovirus infection status. To study patterns of TCR occurrence, a later analysis re-analyzed previously published TCR beta repertoires from 550 to 800 donors and added high-resolution HLA genotyping. The later analysis used no new phenotypic data to find candidate immune exposures, relying instead on TCR beta sequences and their occurrence across donors. In an earlier analysis of a few hundred of the donors, high-throughput TCR beta sequencing was used to judge whether each TCR beta V gene segment behaved as functional or pseudogenic. Alongside the repertoire data, information on donor age, sex, ethnicity and CMV serostatus was compiled. A later genetic analysis used genome-wide SNP genotypes for about 55% of the 666 donors, treating that subset as a discovery cohort. All discovery cohort repertoires had been generated using a single sequencing platform. HLA typing covered class I and class II loci at four-digit resolution. Typing coverage varied by locus: about 620-630 donors for A, B, C, DRB1 and DQB1; roughly 520 for DQA1; nearly 610 for DPA1; roughly 450 for DPB1. Four or five DR-DQ haplotypes were handled as single units for association and clustering because linkage in the cohort was strong. Among 300 to 500 genotyped donors of the cohort, an average of approximately 220,000 unique TCR beta nucleotide sequences was sequenced per donor, of which 15% to 20% were non-productive.

A note on this clone: What antigen it recognizes has not been identified. Within one base of it there is no much larger clone, and no base qualities were kept.

The library relied on the immunoSEQ multiplex PCR assay. For the multiplex PCR, a mixture combining 60 forward primers for TCR Vbeta segments and 13 reverse primers for TCR Jbeta segments was used. The CDR3 region of rearranged TCR beta genes was amplified from genomic DNA by a multiplex PCR assay. The amplified TCR beta libraries were sequenced on the Illumina HiSeq System as 87-base-pair reads. Regarding the original processing steps: Across the 600 to 700 repertoires, a later analysis counted some 80 million unique TCR beta chains, 9 million to 14 million of which were shared by at least two donors. Raw reads were error-corrected and collapsed into unique sequences by a nearest-neighbor algorithm in which closely related sequences were merged to remove PCR and sequencing errors. V, D and J gene segments were assigned by aligning CDR3 sequences to IMGT reference sequences. For a sequence to be retained, a match of at least six nucleotides to both a V gene segment and a J gene segment was required. Rearrangements were called productive when the CDR3 lacked stop codons and stayed in frame with V and J; all others were non-productive. CDR3 was defined by IMGT convention, running from the second conserved V-encoded cysteine to the conserved J-encoded phenylalanine. The earlier analysis of 500 to 650 of the donors excluded any sequence lacking an unambiguous match to a single V gene segment. In an earlier analysis of a few hundred of the donors, a V segment was called functional when productive rearrangements were above 56.7%, and segregating when the standard deviation between donors exceeded 5%. To diagnose cytomegalovirus status from the catalog of TCR beta chain sequences, a statistical classification framework was built. A later analysis assigned V and J genes by comparing TCR nucleotide sequences with IMGT/GENE-DB human TR gene sequences. Using the TCRdist pipeline, a later analysis assigned CDR3 sequences along with most-parsimonious VDJ recombination scenarios. In a later analysis, every TCR beta chain was defined by the combination of its CDR3 amino acid sequence and its V-gene family, and reads without a unique V-gene family were dropped. In a later analysis, around 650 highly shared, low-generation-probability nucleotide sequences were removed to address suspected cross-contamination and a sequencing artifact. A later analysis calculated a clonal expansion index for each public chain from normalized within-repertoire ranks of inferred template counts. A later analysis computed generation probabilities with a VDJ recombination model fitted to out-of-frame rearrangements, and checked the results against IGoR. Hypergeometric tests were used in a later analysis to score TCR-TCR, TCR-HLA and TCR-CMV co-occurrence, with a repertoire-size bias correction applied to the TCR pairs. To estimate false discovery rates, a later analysis permuted the HLA or CMV assignments 20 times. In a later analysis, co-occurring TCRs were grouped with DBSCAN, and TCRdist sequence similarity was added when clustering was performed within HLA-allele-positive subsets. Repertoires with fewer than 30,000 or more than 120,000 public chains were left out of co-occurrence clustering, as were about 5 repertoires with anomalous nucleotide sharing. TCRdb retrieved this table from immuneACCESS and kept in-frame rearrangements only. Not all clones are present; in checked studies, unresolved V genes account for under half, and no reason is known for the remainder. Clonal size and the V and J genes are those of that table, whereas D and trimming came from the DNA. Here the sample has roughly 130,000 clones; 55% to 75% occur a single time. In total, the top ten clones hold 1.6% of the sample.

The cohort was made up of approximately 670 healthy bone marrow donors. Cohort members were all nominally healthy when sampled, although unrecorded immune exposures were likely present. The donor was CMV seropositive and was included in the group of approximately 300 seropositive cohort members. A peripheral blood sample was provided by each donor, and peripheral blood mononuclear cells were used for TCR beta sequencing. The Qiagen DNeasy Blood Extraction Kit was used to extract genomic DNA from the blood cell samples. The investigation overall reported the following: An association between a missense DCLRE1C variant and V-gene and J-gene trimming of TCR beta chains was found in a later genetic analysis and replicated in an independent cohort. Approximately 18 rarely observed V segments, including chromosome 9 orphons, were excluded from the earlier analysis of several hundred of the donors because counts were too low. Because HLA typing was missing for some donors at each locus, association tests included only the typed subset. In a later analysis, most CMV-associated TCR beta chains were found to appear HLA-restricted, with HLA associations seemingly driven largely by CMV exposure. Correlated functional status among segregating V segments might be attributable to linkage disequilibrium, but an unknown experimental factor could not be ruled out. In a later analysis, 16,951 TCR beta sequences were associated with specific HLA alleles at a false discovery rate of 0.05. When HLA alleles, especially DR and DQ, strongly co-occurred, attributing TCR associations to individual alleles was difficult. In an earlier analysis of around 600 of the donors, most TCR beta V segments appeared in productive rearrangements about 90% or about 30% of the time, broadly matching IMGT annotations. In vitro tests confirmed that a few of the cytomegalovirus-associated TCR beta chains recognize cytomegalovirus antigens. Only TCR beta chains were sequenced in this cohort, and the absence of alpha or paired-chain data limited detectable features. The sequencing pipeline was judged likely to have produced a cluster of highly shared sequence variants as a technical artifact. A later genetic analysis reported fewer N-insertions in productive TCRs among donors in an Asian-associated ancestry cluster than the approximately 700-donor mean. In the study, 150 to 200 TCR beta chains were listed as associated with cytomegalovirus. A later analysis found that TCR association rates varied across HLA loci, with DRB1 alleles showing the most associated TCRs and HLA-C alleles the fewest. According to a later analysis, parvovirus B19, influenza, CMV and Epstein-Barr virus appeared linked to several top co-occurrence clusters. Across donors, most TCR sequences were observed very rarely, whereas some public TCRs were present in many individuals. It was suggested by the authors that the approach could potentially be generalized to other disease states and immunological phenotypes. Roughly uniform sequencing depth across donors was assumed in presence/absence analyses, although this assumption may not hold. The classifier was reported to diagnose cytomegalovirus status with high specificity and sensitivity in both the original cohort and the validation cohort. Compared with equally common non-associated chains, HLA-associated TCR beta chains in a later analysis were more clonally expanded and had lower generation probabilities. CMV serostatus was the only immune exposure information available for the cohort. A further reported finding was that TCR beta sequences accurately predicted the HLA-A and HLA-B alleles for most subjects in the first cohort.

The source material was PBMCs. The receptor comes from a man aged 30 to 39 in good health and CMV-seropositive.

The base sequence is TGCGCCAGCAGCTTTGTTACTAGCGGCACAGATACGCAGTATTTT. Translated, it reads CASSFVTSGTDTQYF. The sequence links TRBV5-1 to TRBJ2-3, with 7 junctional bases fitting TRBD2. The CDR3 starts with the cysteine, ends with the phenylalanine, and has 15 residues. Just the 45-base CDR3 DNA is kept, in frame starting at base 1. The germline V gene encodes CDR1 SGHRS and CDR2 YFSETQ. The germline V end is reduced by 2 bases and the J end by 1 base; junction bases left unmatched: 4.